This TCR beta chain is drawn from a study of blood T cell repertoires in COVID-19. Study-wide context: Some COVID-19 samples were acute and others convalescent; all came from the United States, Italy and Spain. PBMCs, B-cell-depleted T cells, or T cells were the source of the cDNA or gDNA that made up the material.

The authors' processing: Estimation of nucleated cell counts relied on the amplification of reference gene primers. Profiling relied on immunoSEQ multiplex PCR, and the TCRdb table lists in-frame clones only, not all of them. The V and J calls and clone size were taken over from that table, and D and trimming were inferred from the DNA. The data contain approximately 91,000 clones, about 80% of them singletons. This CDR3 is built from 13 residues. Germline V gene lookup returns CDR1 SGHTA and CDR2 FQGTGA. With 4 bases removed from V and 5 bases from J, the gap between germline ends came to 11 bases. The rearrangement joins TRBV7-3 to TRBJ2-5; weak D call: TRBD2 (6 bases). Sequenced: peripheral blood. The TCR originated in a man in his 70s with acute or convalescent COVID-19. CDR3: CASSYTGDETQYF. CDR3 coding DNA: TGTGCCAGCAGCTATACGGGAGACGAGACCCAGTACTTC.